These T cell receptor beta chains were read from a single sample in a study of blood T cell repertoires in COVID-19. The data were produced by immunoSEQ multiplex PCR, yet TCRdb's version contains in-frame clones alone and is incomplete. Of a few hundred thousand clones listed, 75% to 90% are singletons. The sequencing sample was made of PBMCs or T cells enriched from blood (not recorded which). All receptors derive from a woman aged 30 to 39 who had recovered from COVID-19. Both conserved end residues are trimmed from each CDR3. D genes are given only for firm matches.

d_call	j_call	v_call	cdr3_aa
NA	TRBJ1-3	TRBV7-8	ASSLDSTGNTIY
NA	TRBJ1-3	TRBV30	AWSVRGGAGNTIY
NA	TRBJ1-1	TRBV30	AWSKIWDPGTEAF
NA	TRBJ2-7	TRBV6-6	ASSRTGFHPEYQGEQY
NA	TRBJ1-4	TRBV11-2	ASRISSDPRRKLF
NA	TRBJ2-7	TRBV5-8	ASREEGLSYEQY
NA	TRBJ1-5	TRBV6-5	ASSYSRSRQPQH
TRBD1	TRBJ2-1	TRBV9	ASSNRDRTYNEQF
TRBD2	TRBJ2-7	TRBV13	ASSSLMGLAGYEQY
NA	TRBJ1-3	TRBV11-3	ASSLGIGNTIY
TRBD2	TRBJ2-7	TRBV13	ASTSGRALEQY
NA	TRBJ1-4	TRBV7-8	ASSQTHGILNEKLF
TRBD2	TRBJ2-5	TRBV7-8	ASSLTSGGEMETQY
NA	TRBJ1-2	TRBV3-1/TRBV3-2	ASSQDSGVTYGYT
TRBD1	TRBJ1-2	TRBV5-1	ASSLWGQAHGYT
NA	TRBJ2-4	TRBV9	ASSVEEGLAKNIQY
NA	TRBJ1-5	TRBV6-5	ASSYGRANQPQH
TRBD1	TRBJ2-7	TRBV29-1	SVVQGPTYEQY
TRBD1	TRBJ2-3	TRBV10-2	ASSGPRDRGTDTQY
NA	TRBJ1-3	TRBV7-8	ASSVLTGSGNTIY
TRBD1	TRBJ1-1	TRBV3-1/TRBV3-2	ASSQRGGVWTEAF